Following are 20 T cell receptor beta chains from one sample sequenced in a study of blood T cell repertoires in COVID-19. Sequencing was performed with immunoSEQ multiplex PCR; in TCRdb, only in-frame clones are kept and a portion is missing. The sample lists roughly 48,000 clones, 77% occurring once. Sequenced sample: peripheral blood. Receptors originate from a human donor with active or convalescent COVID-19. The donor label of this sample is uncertain.

V and J are TRBV27 and TRBJ1-6, with 7 nucleotides matching TRBD1. Per the germline V gene, CDR1 is MNHEY and CDR2 is SMNVEV (reference sequence). The CDR3 is 20 amino acids. The ends lost 6 bases at V and 4 bases at J; junction bases unmatched: 21. The CDR3 reads CASSSSPGLGGLSYNSPLHF. CDR3 nucleotides: TGTGCCAGCAGCAGCTCCCCTGGTTTAGGGGGCCTTAGTTATAATTCACCCCTCCACTTT.

The chain joins TRBV7-2 to TRBJ2-7; TRBD1 aligns across 7 bases. The germline gives CDR1 SGHTA, CDR2 FQGNSA. CDR3 size: 16 residues. After removal of 2 bases from V and 1 base from J, the junction contained 8 bases not matched to a gene. The CDR3 sequence is CASSLFTGASSYEQYF. The CDR3 nucleotides are TGTGCCAGCAGCTTATTCACAGGGGCATCTTCCTACGAGCAGTACTTC.

This clone turned up a few times. Other DNA variants within this sample encode the same CDR3. The chain uses TRBV7-2 and TRBJ1-5; D unclear. Germline CDR1 SGHTA, CDR2 FQGNSA. The CDR3 extends over 14 amino acids. Trimming shortened V by 1 base and J by 4 bases, and 8 bases separated the two germline ends. CDR3 sequence: CASSLERGNQPQHF. DNA of the CDR3: TGTGCCAGCAGCTTAGAACGGGGAAATCAGCCCCAGCATTTT.

This chain uses TRBV20-1 with TRBJ2-5; possibly TRBD1 for D (6 bases). The CDR3 has 14 amino acids. V gave up 3 bases and J gave up 3 bases, with 14 bases separating them. Germline CDR1 reads DFQATT; CDR2 reads SNEGSKA (reference sequence). The CDR3 spells CSASKRTVEETQYF. CDR3 bases: TGCAGTGCTAGTAAGCGGACAGTCGAAGAGACCCAGTACTTC.

Only a few counts were recorded for this clone. This rearrangement joins TRBV14 to TRBJ1-2; D unresolved. This CDR3 spans 14 amino acids. The V and J ends lost 3 bases and 9 bases respectively, with 17 bases between them. Germline CDR1 SGHDN, CDR2 FVKESK. The CDR3 loop reads CASSHTQGGLRYTF. The CDR3 DNA is TGTGCCAGCAGCCACACCCAAGGAGGGCTCCGCTACACCTTC.

This clone was seen a single time. V usage is TRBV18 and J usage is TRBJ1-4, with D perhaps matching TRBD1 (5 bases). Germline CDR1 KGHSH, CDR2 LQKENI. Trimming left V 3 bases short and J 5 bases short, with 16 bases between. The CDR3 consists of 16 residues. The CDR3 region is CASSPTLMGGNEKLFF. Here the CDR3 DNA reads TGTGCCAGCTCACCCACCTTAATGGGGGGAAATGAAAAACTGTTTTTT.

The chain uses TRBV5-1 and TRBJ1-4; tentative D call: TRBD1 (5 bases). Germline V gene data show CDR1 as SGHRS and CDR2 as YFSETQ. The ends were cut back, 0 bases at V and 7 bases at J, with 13 bases in the middle. The CDR3 runs to 15 residues. The CDR3, as DNA: TGCGCCAGCAGCTTGGCTGGGAGCGGGGCTGAAAAACTGTTTTTT. It yields the protein CASSLAGSGAEKLFF.

The CDR3 sequence: CASSYRDNYEQYF. The CDR3 nucleotides are TGTGCCAGCAGCTACCGGGACAACTACGAGCAGTACTTC. The V call is TRBV7-9, the J call TRBJ2-7; D is possibly TRBD1 (6 bases). Germline-derived CDR1 and CDR2 are SEHNR and FQNEAQ (reference sequence). The CDR3 totals 13 residues. V lost 4 bases and J lost 3, with 10 bases in between.

J is TRBJ1-2 and V is TRBV7-3, with D tentatively TRBD1 (6 bases). CDR3 length: 14 residues. The germline gives CDR1 SGHTA, CDR2 FQGTGA. V lost 2 bases to trimming and J lost 2 bases, with 9 bases between them. The CDR3 sequence: CASSLGQGNYGYTF. In DNA, the CDR3 is TGTGCCAGCAGCTTAGGTCAGGGGAACTATGGCTACACCTTC.

The chain carries TRBV28 and TRBJ1-2; possible D gene TRBD1, 5 bases. Trimming cost V 6 bases and J 8 bases, with 7 bases left between them. The CDR3 has 10 amino acids. Germline V gene sequence: CDR1 MDHEN, CDR2 SYDVKM. CDR3 in DNA: TGTGCCAGCAGCCGACAGGGCTACACCTTC. It is translated as CASSRQGYTF.

V gene TRBV7-9 combines with J gene TRBJ2-1; 9 bases are shared with TRBD1. V shed 4 bases and J 2 bases; nucleotides not matched to a gene: 6. The germline CDR1 and CDR2 sequences are SEHNR and FQNEAQ (reference sequence). The CDR3 covers 16 residues. Here the CDR3 reads CASSSQGQGPYNEQFF. The CDR3, as DNA: TGTGCCAGCAGCTCACAGGGACAGGGACCCTACAATGAGCAGTTCTTC.

In its sample, this clone ranks as medium-sized. The chain couples TRBV6-4 to TRBJ1-1; 8 bases align to TRBD1. This CDR3 contains 17 residues. With 7 bases clipped from V and 4 bases from J, the junction kept 17 bases outside the gene matches. In germline, CDR1 is MRHNA, CDR2 SNTAGT. The chain's CDR3 is CASTFTQGARRVTEAFF. CDR3 nucleotides: TGTGCCAGCACCTTCACCCAGGGGGCGCGACGCGTCACTGAAGCTTTCTTT.

A remark on this clone: The sample has other DNA sequences that encode this CDR3 too. In DNA, the CDR3 is TGTGCCAGCAGTCGTAAGCGAGAAGAGACCCAGTACTTC. It translates to CASSRKREETQYF. This chain links TRBV27 with TRBJ2-5, with D unresolved. The CDR3 length is 13 residues. V lost 5 bases and J 3 bases, leaving 10 bases between the germline ends. Germline assignment: CDR1 MNHEY and CDR2 SMNVEV (reference sequence).

The rearrangement links TRBV2 to TRBJ1-5, with D tentatively TRBD1 (5 bases). The CDR3 covers 14 residues. Deletions cut 4 bases from V and 6 bases from J, with 13 bases between. Germline lookup yields CDR1 SNHLY and CDR2 FYNNEI. Written as DNA, the CDR3 is TGTGCCAGCAGTGTCGCCAGGGCGGCTCAGCCCCAGCATTTT. It codes for CASSVARAAQPQHF.

The V gene is TRBV19, the J gene TRBJ2-4; 8 positions agree with TRBD2. The CDR3 extends over 15 amino acids. The germline CDR1 and CDR2 sequences are LNHDA and SQIVND (reference sequence). V shed 2 bases, J shed 3 bases, and the junction held 3 bases outside the gene matches. As DNA, the CDR3 is TGTGCCAGTAGTATACACGGGAGGGACAAAAACATTCAGTACTTC. This encodes CASSIHGRDKNIQYF.

The chain carries TRBV18 and TRBJ1-5; a possible D gene is TRBD1 (5 bases). The CDR3 extends over 17 amino acids. The ends were cut back, 3 bases at V and 0 bases at J, with 15 bases in the middle. Germline V gene sequence: CDR1 KGHSH, CDR2 LQKENI. The CDR3 loop reads CASSPPKAGISNQPQHF. DNA of the CDR3: TGTGCCAGCTCACCCCCGAAGGCAGGGATTAGCAATCAGCCCCAGCATTTT. Variable domain in full (rest from reference TRBV18 and TRBJ1-5): NAGVMQNPRHLVRRRGQEARLRCSPMKGHSHVYWYRQLPEEGLKFMVYLQKENIIDESGMPKERFSAEFPKEGPSILRIQQVVRGDSAAYFCASSPPKAGISNQPQHFGDGTRLSIL.

The rearrangement uses TRBV5-1 and TRBJ2-2; possibly TRBD2 for D (5 bases). The CDR3 is 15 residues long. Per germline, CDR1 SGHRS and CDR2 YFSETQ. Trimming cost V 0 bases and J 7 bases, with 13 bases left between them. CDR3 coding DNA: TGCGCCAGCAGCTTGGGTGGGAGAATGAACGGGGAGCTGTTTTTT. The encoded protein is CASSLGGRMNGELFF. The full variable domain, completed using reference TRBV5-1 and TRBJ2-2, is KAGVTQTPRYLIKTRGQQVTLSCSPISGHRSVSWYQQTPGQGLQFLFEYFSETQRNKGNFPGRFSGRQFSNSRSEMNVSTLELGDSALYLCASSLGGRMNGELFFGEGSRLTVL.

Written as DNA, the CDR3 is TGTGCCAGCAGCCGACTAGCGGGACTGTCAGATACGCAGTATTTT. Protein: CASSRLAGLSDTQYF. The chain joins TRBV6-5 to TRBJ2-3; 11 bases align to TRBD2. The trim removed 6 bases at V and 4 bases at J, leaving 6 bases unmatched. Germline CDR1 reads MNHEY; CDR2 reads SVGAGI. CDR3 size: 15 residues.

This chain uses TRBV9 with TRBJ1-1; 8 bases line up with TRBD1. In germline, CDR1 is SGDLS, CDR2 YYNGEE. The CDR3 is 16 amino acids. The ends lost 3 bases at V and 2 bases at J; junction bases unmatched: 9. CDR3 coding DNA: TGTGCCAGCAGCGCTTATAAGGGACAGGTAAACACTGAAGCTTTCTTT. This gives the protein CASSAYKGQVNTEAFF.

This clone was seen only once. This chain connects TRBV7-7 to TRBJ1-1; D is unresolved. Trimming pared 3 bases from V and 1 base from J, leaving 6 bases between. The CDR3 loop spans 13 amino acids. Germline CDR1 SSHAT, CDR2 FNYEAQ (reference sequence). Here the CDR3 reads CASSFMANTEAFF. CDR3 sequence (DNA): TGTGCCAGCAGCTTCATGGCGAACACTGAAGCTTTCTTT.